The 24 T cell receptor beta chains below come from one sample, sequenced in a study of graft-versus-host responses after intestinal transplantation. For these TCRs, the target antigens are not known. Clones were sequenced by immunoSEQ multiplex PCR, and TCRdb holds only the in-frame ones, with some missing. The sample lists 80,000 to 100,000 clones, roughly 91% seen once, with about 0.18% in the top ten. Material: unstimulated CD4+ T cells sorted from spleen or lymph node cells, obtained before transplant. These receptors originate from a human donor who was the organ donor for an intestinal transplant.

The V call is TRBV2, the J call TRBJ1-1, with 10 bases fitting TRBD1. V dropped 6 bases and J dropped 0; count of bases not matched to a gene: 4. CDR3 size: 15 residues. Germline V gene lookup returns CDR1 SNHLY and CDR2 FYNNEI. The CDR3 DNA sequence: TGTGCCAGCAGGCGGGACAGGGGTATGAACACTGAAGCTTTCTTT. This codes for CASRRDRGMNTEAFF.

The count of this clone is one. The chain recombines TRBV7-2 with TRBJ1-3; D gene uncertain. Between the trimmed V and J ends, which lost 1 base and 4 bases, there was a span of 11 bases. The length of the CDR3 is 15 residues. CDR1 is SGHTA and CDR2 is FQGNSA in the germline V gene. This chain's CDR3 is CASSLVRRTGNTIYF. The CDR3 DNA is TGTGCCAGCAGCTTAGTGAGGAGGACCGGAAACACCATATATTTT.

This chain connects TRBV9 to TRBJ2-5; perhaps TRBD1 as D (6 bases). Deletions cut 0 bases from V and 1 base from J, with 16 bases between. The CDR3 spans 17 residues. CDR1 is SGDLS, CDR2 YYNGEE, per germline. For the CDR3, the DNA is TGTGCCAGCAGCGTAGCCGGGCGAGGGGGAGCCCAAGAGACCCAGTACTTC. The encoded protein is CASSVAGRGGAQETQYF.

This chain connects TRBV18 to TRBJ1-3; TRBD1 aligns across 9 bases. This CDR3 contains 15 residues. V shed 3 bases and J 5 bases; nucleotides not matched to a gene: 5. CDR1 KGHSH and CDR2 LQKENI come from the germline V gene. The CDR3 protein is CASSPGTGLRNTIYF. The CDR3, as DNA: TGTGCCAGCTCACCTGGGACAGGGCTCAGAAACACCATATATTTT.

J is TRBJ2-2 and V is TRBV30, with 8 bases that match TRBD2. The germline V gene has CDR1 GTSNPN and CDR2 SVGIG (reference sequence). The CDR3 totals 14 residues. V was pared by 7 bases and J by 7 bases, with 11 bases of the junction left unmatched. The CDR3 loop is CAYQPGLVVGELFF. The CDR3, as DNA: TGTGCCTACCAACCGGGACTAGTTGTCGGGGAGCTGTTTTTT.

CDR3 sequence (DNA): TGCGCCAGCAGCTACCCAACAGGGGGGGACTGGAACACTGAAGCTTTCTTT. Protein: CASSYPTGGDWNTEAFF. V usage is TRBV5-1 and J usage is TRBJ1-1, with 8 bases aligning to TRBD1. Germline CDR1 reads SGHRS; CDR2 reads YFSETQ. The CDR3 spans 17 residues. V lost 3 bases to trimming and J lost 1 base; unmatched junction nucleotides: 11.

This chain connects TRBV4-2 to TRBJ2-7; D ambiguous. The V gene's germline CDR1 is LGHNA and CDR2 YNFKEQ. This CDR3 spans 15 amino acids. The V end lost 2 bases, the J end lost 1 base, and 12 bases lay between the germline ends. This chain's CDR3 is CASSQIQAKSYEQYF. The CDR3, as DNA: TGTGCCAGCAGCCAAATCCAGGCCAAGTCCTACGAGCAGTACTTC.

The V call is TRBV7-3, the J call TRBJ2-3; 16 positions match TRBD2. The germline V gene encodes CDR1 SGHTA and CDR2 FQGTGA. This CDR3 region has 17 residues. Trimming cost V 1 base and J 4 bases; bases outside gene matches: 2. The CDR3 DNA sequence: TGTGCCAGCAGCTTAAGCGGGACTAGCGGGGGGGCAGATACGCAGTATTTT. Protein: CASSLSGTSGGADTQYF.

This clone occurred a few times. The chain's CDR3 is CASSLDIGNTIYF. The CDR3 DNA sequence: TGTGCCAGCAGTTTAGATATTGGAAACACCATATATTTT. The V gene is TRBV6-5, the J gene TRBJ1-3, with unresolved D. Germline loops: CDR1 MNHEY, CDR2 SVGAGI. Trimming stripped 4 bases from V and 3 bases from J, with 7 bases between. The CDR3 runs 13 residues.

CDR3 in amino acids: CASSEFGGRNTQYF. CDR3 DNA sequence: TGTGCCAGCAGTGAATTTGGTGGCCGAAATACGCAGTATTTT. The rearrangement links TRBV25-1 to TRBJ2-3; D not certain. This CDR3 comprises 14 residues. Germline CDR1 and CDR2: MGHDK and SYGVNS. The ends were cut back, 1 base at V and 7 bases at J, with 12 bases in the middle.

This chain connects TRBV6-6 to TRBJ1-5, with D possibly matching TRBD1 (5 bases). The CDR3 covers 15 residues. V lost 5 bases to trimming and J lost 0 bases, with 11 bases between them. Germline CDR1 MNHNY, CDR2 SVGAGI (reference sequence). The CDR3 DNA is TGTGCCAGCAGTACGCGACAGTTTAGCAATCAGCCCCAGCATTTT. Amino acids: CASSTRQFSNQPQHF.

The chain couples TRBV28 to TRBJ2-4; 7 bases map to TRBD1. After removal of 7 bases from V and 7 bases from J, the junction contained 10 bases not matched to a gene. This CDR3 contains 14 residues. Per germline, CDR1 MDHEN and CDR2 SYDVKM. The CDR3 loop is CASNPQETGNIQYF. CDR3 nucleotide sequence: TGTGCCAGCAATCCCCAGGAGACAGGGAACATTCAGTACTTC.

The CDR3, as DNA: TGTGCCAGCTCACCACCGTCCCGGGGGAGCTCCTACGAGCAGTACTTC. Amino acids: CASSPPSRGSSYEQYF. This chain connects TRBV18 to TRBJ2-5; D is possibly TRBD2 (6 bases). Near its end, the DNA agrees better with TRBJ2-7, so the J call may be wrong. This CDR3 has 16 residues. Germline CDR1 and CDR2: KGHSH and LQKENI.

This chain joins TRBV18 and TRBJ2-5, with a tentative D call TRBD1 (5 bases). The germline V and J ends were trimmed by 4 bases and 3 bases, with 9 bases remaining between them. Per the germline V gene, CDR1 is KGHSH and CDR2 is LQKENI. CDR3 length equals 13 residues. CDR3 in DNA: TGTGCCAGCTCACTTCAGGGTAAAGAGACCCAGTACTTC. This sequence encodes CASSLQGKETQYF.

The rearrangement links TRBV30 to TRBJ1-3; D is unclear. Germline V gives CDR1 GTSNPN, CDR2 SVGIG (reference sequence). CDR3 size: 14 residues. V dropped 3 bases and J dropped 4 bases, with 13 bases sitting between them. The CDR3 sequence: CAWRPRESGNTIYF. CDR3 sequence (DNA): TGTGCCTGGAGACCAAGGGAGTCAGGAAACACCATATATTTT.

On this clone: This CDR3 is also generated by other DNA sequences in the sample. The rearrangement links TRBV9 to TRBJ2-2, with D perhaps matching TRBD2 (6 bases). The CDR3 has 13 amino acids. V was pared by 8 bases and J by 3 bases, with 11 bases between. Germline V gene data show CDR1 as SGDLS and CDR2 as YYNGEE. The CDR3 DNA reads TGTGCCAGTAGCACTAGCTACACCGGGGAGCTGTTTTTT. It is translated as CASSTSYTGELFF.

This clone was recorded only once. The chain uses TRBV5-1 and TRBJ2-5, with D perhaps matching TRBD1 (6 bases). Germline-derived CDR1 and CDR2 are SGHRS and YFSETQ. Trimming took off 4 bases at V and 1 base at J, with 11 bases between the two ends. The CDR3 has 14 amino acids. CDR3 loop: CASSPGTSQETQYF. Here the CDR3 DNA reads TGCGCCAGCAGCCCGGGGACAAGCCAAGAGACCCAGTACTTC.

This clone was observed a single time. The rearrangement uses TRBV7-2 and TRBJ2-3; 7 positions agree with TRBD2. The length of the CDR3 is 15 residues. With V trimmed by 0 bases and J by 3 bases, 3 bases remained unmatched. Germline lookup yields CDR1 SGHTA and CDR2 FQGNSA. The CDR3: CASSLAGGRTDTQYF. CDR3 sequence (DNA): TGTGCCAGCAGCTTAGCGGGGGGGAGGACAGATACGCAGTATTTT.

This chain links TRBV5-6 with TRBJ1-2; 11 positions agree with TRBD1. Trimming took 3 bases from V and 4 from J; bases not matched to a gene: 5. The CDR3 is 15 amino acids. The V gene's germline CDR1 is SGHDT and CDR2 YYEEEE. CDR3: CASSWTGGFGYGYTF. The CDR3 coding sequence is TGTGCCAGCAGCTGGACAGGGGGCTTTGGCTATGGCTACACCTTC.

The chain is built from TRBV19 and TRBJ2-2; TRBD1 matches 8 bases. The CDR3 runs 15 residues. V lost 4 bases, J lost 5 bases, and 6 bases stayed unmatched. Germline V lookup: CDR1 LNHDA, CDR2 SQIVND (reference sequence). This CDR3 is CASSTGQGLTGELFF. The DNA for the CDR3 is TGTGCCAGTAGTACAGGACAGGGCTTGACCGGGGAGCTGTTTTTT.

The V and J genes are TRBV6-4 and TRBJ1-4, with D maybe TRBD1 (5 bases). The CDR3 has 20 residues. Germline V gene lookup returns CDR1 MRHNA and CDR2 SNTAGT. Trimming left V 4 bases short and J 5 bases short, with 29 bases between. The CDR3 DNA sequence: TGTGCCAGCAGTGCTCCCTTCTCCACCTGTCGGAGTGGGGGGAATGAAAAACTGTTTTTT. It translates to CASSAPFSTCRSGGNEKLFF.

This chain joins TRBV23-1 and TRBJ1-2; D possibly corresponds to TRBD1 (5 bases). TRBV23-1 is treated as an ORF (open reading frame) with a function not yet certain. CDR3 size: 14 residues. The V end lost 2 bases, the J end lost 8 bases, and 15 bases lay between the germline ends. The CDR3 DNA reads as TGCGCCAGCAGTCAAAAGGGGAAGGTTTGGGGCTACACCTTC. This translates into CASSQKGKVWGYTF.

This chain links TRBV14 with TRBJ1-6; D remains unclear. The germline gives CDR1 SGHDN, CDR2 FVKESK. Trimming took 1 base from V and 4 from J, leaving 11 bases between them. The CDR3 totals 16 residues. The CDR3 coding sequence is TGTGCCAGCAGCCAAGTGTCAGTAATTTATAATTCACCCCTCCACTTT. Amino acid sequence: CASSQVSVIYNSPLHF.

This clone was detected only once. This chain links TRBV6-4 with TRBJ2-7; 8 nucleotides line up with TRBD2. CDR1 and CDR2 from the germline V gene are MRHNA and SNTAGT. CDR3 size: 12 residues. V shed 8 bases and J 4 bases; nucleotides not matched to a gene: 4. The CDR3 sequence is CASWTSWYEQYF. CDR3 DNA: TGTGCCAGCTGGACTAGCTGGTACGAGCAGTACTTC.